These 24 T cell receptor beta chains were sequenced from one sample in a study of CD8 T cells in Susac syndrome. Random hexamers were used to reverse transcribe an amount of about 0.45 to 1 ug RNA. In TCRdb, the immunoSEQ multiplex PCR reads were re-called with MiXCR into one record per CDR3 protein. The data show about 120,000 distinct CDR3 sequences, around nine tenths seen once. Sequencing was performed on CD4+ T cells from PBMCs. These receptors came from a human donor in good health.

The chain carries TRBV2 and TRBJ2-4; D is unclear. V was shortened by 6 bases and J by 6 bases, with 12 bases between the two germline ends. The CDR3 runs 13 residues. Per the germline V gene, CDR1 is SNHLY and CDR2 is FYNNEI. CDR3 in DNA: TGTGCCAGCAGGGGCCAGGCCTCAAACATTCAGTACTTC. Its protein product is CASRGQASNIQYF.

The gene calls are TRBV7-2 and TRBJ1-2; D gene ambiguous. Germline values: CDR1 SGHTA, CDR2 FQGNSA. The V end was cut by 5 bases, the J end by 0 bases, with 7 bases between. The CDR3 spans 13 residues. The CDR3 protein is CASSPGPNYGYTF. The CDR3 nucleotides are TGTGCCAGCAGCCCGGGCCCTAACTATGGCTACACCTTC.

This rearrangement joins TRBV12-5 to TRBJ2-2; possible D gene TRBD1, 5 bases. Germline CDR1 LGHNT, CDR2 FRNRAP. The CDR3 spans 13 residues. V lost 4 bases and J lost 6, with 9 bases in between. The CDR3 loop is CASGSSGSGELFF. DNA for the CDR3: TGTGCTAGTGGTTCATCAGGGTCCGGGGAGCTGTTTTTT.

V and J are TRBV5-1 and TRBJ2-7; TRBD2 matches 10 bases. Germline-derived CDR1 and CDR2 are SGHRS and YFSETQ. The CDR3 length is 16 residues. Trimming at V came to 2 bases and at J to 1 base, leaving 6 bases not matched to a gene. The CDR3 region is CASSFDLAGVSYEQYF. CDR3 DNA sequence: TGCGCCAGCAGCTTCGACCTAGCGGGGGTTTCCTACGAGCAGTACTTC.

V and J are TRBV13 and TRBJ2-3, with TRBD1 matching over 8 bases. Germline V gives CDR1 PRHDT, CDR2 FYEKMQ (reference sequence). CDR3 length: 16 residues. Unmatched junction bases numbered 7, after V lost 5 bases and J lost 0 bases. As DNA, the CDR3 is TGTGCCAGCAGCCTTAACAGGGGGTCTAGCACAGATACGCAGTATTTT. Its translation is CASSLNRGSSTDTQYF.

The chain joins TRBV20-1 to TRBJ1-5; 7 bases align to TRBD1. The germline V gene has CDR1 DFQATT and CDR2 SNEGSKA (reference sequence). V trimming: 3 bases; J trimming: 2 bases; junction bases outside the gene matches: 7. The CDR3 loop spans 15 amino acids. The CDR3 nucleotides read TGCAGTGCTAGTGTGCAGGGGGGCGGCAATCAGCCCCAGCATTTT. Its translation: CSASVQGGGNQPQHF.

The chain employs TRBV29-1 and TRBJ2-7; 9 bases align to TRBD1. Germline V gene data show CDR1 as SQVTM and CDR2 as ANQGSEA. The CDR3 has 17 amino acids. The ends lost 7 bases at V and 4 bases at J; junction bases unmatched: 20. DNA of the CDR3: TGCAGCGCCGACCTCCCGGGCCCGGGACAGGGAAGGTACGAGCAGTACTTC. It encodes CSADLPGPGQGRYEQYF.

The chain is built from TRBV7-9 and TRBJ1-2; the match to TRBD1 covers 7 bases. This CDR3 has 14 residues. Looked up from germline, CDR1 is SEHNR and CDR2 is FQNEAQ (reference sequence). With V trimmed by 7 bases and J by 5 bases, 10 bases remained unmatched. CDR3 region: CASTRGTARYGYTF. The DNA for the CDR3 is TGTGCCAGCACCCGGGGGACAGCCAGATATGGCTACACCTTC.

This chain uses TRBV7-8 with TRBJ2-7; D is perhaps TRBD1 (5 bases). The CDR3 spans 14 residues. Germline V gene sequence: CDR1 SGHVS, CDR2 FQNEAQ. V dropped 5 bases and J dropped 3 bases, with 14 bases sitting between them. CDR3 in DNA: TGTGCCAGCAGCCCTCAGGGAATAGTCTACGAGCAGTACTTC. It specifies CASSPQGIVYEQYF.

V gene TRBV9 combines with J gene TRBJ1-2; 8 bases fit TRBD1. V shed 3 bases, J shed 8 bases, and the junction held 15 bases outside the gene matches. The V gene's germline CDR1 is SGDLS and CDR2 YYNGEE. This CDR3 is 16 amino acids long. This chain's CDR3 is CASSGHPTGESGGYTF. CDR3 nucleotide sequence: TGTGCCAGCAGCGGGCACCCGACAGGGGAGTCGGGCGGCTACACCTTC.

This chain links TRBV7-2 with TRBJ1-5; D call uncertain. The V gene lost 5 bases and the J gene lost 6 bases, with 17 bases spanning the gap. Germline V gene lookup returns CDR1 SGHTA and CDR2 FQGNSA. The CDR3 sequence is 15 residues long. CDR3 amino acids: CASSPLHLNGQPQHF. The CDR3 DNA follows: TGTGCCAGCAGCCCTTTGCACTTGAACGGTCAGCCCCAGCATTTT.

V usage is TRBV5-4 and J usage is TRBJ2-7; 7 bases map to TRBD2. The CDR3 sequence is 14 residues long. The V gene's germline CDR1 is SGHNT and CDR2 YYREEE (reference sequence). J gave up 3 bases and V 3 bases, and 6 bases lay outside the gene matches. CDR3 sequence reads: CASSWSGTGYEQYF. CDR3 DNA: TGTGCCAGCAGCTGGAGCGGGACGGGCTACGAGCAGTACTTC.

J is TRBJ2-7 and V is TRBV13; D call uncertain. There are 14 residues in the CDR3. Germline V gene lookup returns CDR1 PRHDT and CDR2 FYEKMQ (reference sequence). V dropped 0 bases and J dropped 6 bases, with 12 bases sitting between them. This CDR3 reads CASSLGVPLGEQYF. The CDR3 nucleotides read TGTGCCAGCAGCTTAGGGGTCCCCTTGGGCGAGCAGTACTTC.

The chain joins TRBV13 to TRBJ1-2; no reliable D call. Trimming pared 5 bases from V and 3 bases from J, leaving 22 bases between. CDR1 PRHDT and CDR2 FYEKMQ come from the germline V gene (reference sequence). This CDR3 comprises 17 residues. The CDR3 region is CASSPAGRPKEYYGYTF. As DNA, the CDR3 is TGTGCCAGCAGCCCCGCGGGGAGGCCGAAGGAATACTATGGCTACACCTTC. The whole variable domain, remainder taken from reference TRBV13 and TRBJ1-2, is AAGVIQSPRHLIKEKRETATLKCYPIPRHDTVYWYQQGPGQDPQFLISFYEKMQSDKGSIPDRFSAQQFSDYHSELNMSSLELGDSALYFCASSPAGRPKEYYGYTFGSGTRLTVV.

The chain recombines TRBV6-4 with TRBJ2-1; TRBD1 aligns across 10 bases. With 4 bases clipped from V and 3 bases from J, the junction kept 6 bases outside the gene matches. Germline V gene data show CDR1 as MRHNA and CDR2 as SNTAGT. The CDR3 extends over 16 amino acids. Here the CDR3 reads CASSAEGQGHYNEQFF. The DNA of the CDR3 is TGTGCCAGCAGTGCAGAGGGACAGGGGCACTACAATGAGCAGTTCTTC.

This clonotype occurred a few times. V gene TRBV11-2 combines with J gene TRBJ2-5; 10 nucleotides align to TRBD2. Germline CDR1 SGHAT, CDR2 FQNNGV. The V gene end was trimmed by 4 bases and the J gene end by 5 bases; junction bases not matched to a gene: 13. The CDR3 has 17 amino acids. The CDR3: CASSYPRLAGDRETQYF. The CDR3 nucleotides are TGTGCCAGCAGCTACCCCCGGCTAGCGGGGGATCGGGAGACCCAGTACTTC.

The CDR3 nucleotides are TGTGCCAGCAGCCGGGGACCCGACAATGAGCAGTTCTTC. This encodes CASSRGPDNEQFF. This chain connects TRBV7-3 to TRBJ2-1; D may be TRBD1 or TRBD2 (5 bases each). Deletions cut 5 bases from V and 5 bases from J, with 10 bases between. CDR3 length equals 13 residues. The germline gives CDR1 SGHTA, CDR2 FQGTGA.

V is TRBV6-5 and J is TRBJ1-3, with D tentatively TRBD1 (5 bases). Germline CDR1 reads MNHEY; CDR2 reads SVGAGI. This CDR3 spans 14 amino acids. V lost 5 bases to trimming and J lost 6 bases, with 14 bases between them. CDR3 loop: CASSPDGGQNTIYF. For the CDR3, the DNA is TGTGCCAGCAGTCCCGATGGAGGACAAAACACCATATATTTT.

The chain combines TRBV6-7 with TRBJ2-2; TRBD2 matches 14 bases. TRBV6-7 is given ORF status, its function remaining uncertain. The CDR3 runs to 21 residues. J was trimmed by 4 bases and V by 2 bases; bases with no gene match: 15. CDR3 DNA: TGTGCCAGCAGTTACCTCGAAGGGACTAGCGGGAGTAAAGTCAGCACCGGGGAGCTGTTTTTT. It specifies CASSYLEGTSGSKVSTGELFF.

This chain connects TRBV6-1 to TRBJ1-4, with 7 positions matching TRBD1. V was clipped by 6 bases and J by 3 bases; unmatched bases: 10. The V gene's germline CDR1 is MNHNS and CDR2 SASEGT. The CDR3 is made up of 16 amino acids. CDR3 coding DNA: TGTGCCAGCAGCCACAGAGCCGGGACAGCTAATGAAAAACTGTTTTTT. Its translation: CASSHRAGTANEKLFF.

A single count supports this clonotype. V is TRBV5-1 and J is TRBJ1-2; D remains unclear. This CDR3 region has 13 residues. The germline gives CDR1 SGHRS, CDR2 YFSETQ. The ends were cut back, 3 bases at V and 6 bases at J, with 12 bases in the middle. The CDR3 spells CASSYSLSDGYTF. The CDR3 DNA sequence: TGCGCCAGCAGCTACTCGTTATCGGATGGCTACACCTTC.

This clonotype occurred a few times. The chain's CDR3 is CASSLVYHEQYF. The CDR3 nucleotides are TGTGCCAGCAGCTTAGTCTACCACGAGCAGTACTTC. This chain connects TRBV7-9 to TRBJ2-7, with no clear D. V was clipped by 1 base and J by 5 bases, with 6 bases between them. Germline CDR1 reads SEHNR; CDR2 reads FQNEAQ (reference sequence). The CDR3 has 12 amino acids.

V gene TRBV6-2 or TRBV6-3 combines with J gene TRBJ2-1; 8 positions agree with TRBD1. J lost 8 bases, V lost 3 bases, and 9 bases had no gene match. This CDR3 is built from 15 residues. Germline V gives CDR1 MNHEY, CDR2 SVGEGT. CDR3 sequence: CASSYGYRGMDEQFF. CDR3 nucleotide sequence: TGTGCCAGCAGTTATGGATACAGGGGGATGGATGAGCAGTTCTTC.

This chain links TRBV2 with TRBJ1-1, with D possibly being TRBD1 (6 bases). V gave up 5 bases and J gave up 5 bases, with 15 bases separating them. CDR1 SNHLY and CDR2 FYNNEI come from the germline V gene. The CDR3 sequence is 14 residues long. CDR3 protein: CASSFGQSRTEAFF. The CDR3 nucleotides are TGTGCCAGCAGTTTTGGACAGTCCCGTACTGAAGCTTTCTTT.